The 3 T cell receptor beta chains below all came from one sample that was sequenced in a study of T cells after somatic rescue of genetic block. The protocol was immunoSEQ multiplex PCR, while the TCRdb copy is restricted to in-frame clones and leaves out a portion. The sample holds 9,500 to 15,000 clones, over 60% seen once. The sample taken for sequencing was peripheral blood mononuclear cells (PBMCs). Every receptor here comes from a boy aged 10-17 years.

This clone was seen more than once but under ten times. This chain links TRBV5-1 with TRBJ2-2, with D possibly TRBD2 on 7 matching bases. CDR3 length: 17 amino acids. V lost 5 bases and J lost 3, with 20 bases in between. Germline assignment: CDR1 SGHRS and CDR2 YFSETQ. CDR3 bases: TGCGCCAGCAGTTATTTTGGCGGGGGCTGGGACACCGGGGAGCTGTTTTTT. It codes for CASSYFGGGWDTGELFF.

By share, this clone ranks as medium-sized. This chain links TRBV30 with TRBJ2-7; perhaps TRBD1 as D (5 bases). Trimming removed 4 bases from V and 0 bases from J, with 7 bases in between. The CDR3 extends over 12 amino acids. Germline assignment: CDR1 GTSNPN and CDR2 SVGIG (reference sequence). The CDR3 nucleotides read TGTGCCTGGATTGACAGCTCCTACGAGCAGTACTTC. Translation: CAWIDSSYEQYF.

The chain has TRBV21-1 and TRBJ2-3; the DNA was not compared with TRBD2, the D call given in the table. TRBV21-1 is noted as a pseudogene. This CDR3 region has 17 residues. CDR3 nucleotide sequence: TGTGCCAGCAGCCCCCTTGCGACTCCTATCAGCACAGATACGCAGTATTTT. This translates into CASSPLATPISTDTQYF.